Sequencing of this T cell receptor (beta chain) was carried out in a study of T cell changes during pregnancy in multiple sclerosis. The CDR3 length is 14 residues. Losses at the gene ends were 8 bases for V and 3 bases for J; bases not matched to a gene: 7. The V gene's germline CDR1 is SNHLY and CDR2 FYNNEI. Data came from immunoSEQ multiplex PCR; TCRdb stores just in-frame clones and leaves some out. The sample lists over 10,000 clones; 75% to 90% were seen once. The chain employs TRBV2 and TRBJ2-7; 10 positions agree with TRBD1. Sequences were derived from CD8+ T cells from peripheral blood mononuclear cells, sampled after pregnancy. This sequence was found in a female donor in good health, enrolled as a control in a pregnancy study. The CDR3 is CASDSGDRGYEQYF. The CDR3 coding sequence is TGTGCCAGCGATTCCGGGGACAGGGGCTACGAGCAGTACTTC.